This T cell receptor beta chain was sequenced for a study of OX40 agonist ivuxolimab in advanced cancers. About the study: It was ivuxolimab, an agonistic anti-OX40 (CD134) antibody, that patients were treated with. Enrolled patients in dose escalation had cancers that were hepatocellular carcinoma, melanoma, renal cell or head and neck cancer.

Regarding this clone: Its antigen is still unknown.

Study-wide findings and caveats: Circulating CD4+ and CD8+ T cells showed clonal expansion by week 6 at 0.1 to 3.0 mg/kg. Normalized T-cell clonal expansion was also low in a subset of nonresponders.

Germline assignment: CDR1 SEHNR and CDR2 FQNEAQ (reference sequence). The CDR3 runs 13 residues. V was trimmed by 5 bases and J by 2 bases, leaving 8 bases between them. Produced via immunoSEQ multiplex PCR; TCRdb's table is partial and in-frame only. This sample yields about 98,000 clones, of which approximately 93% are seen a single time; around 0.28% belongs to the top ten. The TCR comes from an adult with an advanced solid tumor such as melanoma, head and neck, liver or kidney cancer. The starting material was CD4+ or CD8+ T cells sorted from blood, obtained in a trial of the OX40 agonist ivuxolimab. This chain connects TRBV7-9 to TRBJ2-3, with unresolved D. CDR3 region: CASSPLDTDTQYF. CDR3 nucleotides: TGTGCCAGCAGCCCGCTTGACACAGATACGCAGTATTTT.